A selection of T cell receptor beta chains follows, all from one sample in a study of cytomegalovirus exposure and HLA in healthy donors. The table came from immunoSEQ multiplex PCR; TCRdb's copy has only in-frame clones and leaves some out. The table records fewer than 120,000 clones, over 60% of them present only once. Sequenced: PBMCs. These receptors were taken from a woman aged 60 to 75 in good health and CMV-seropositive. CDR3s include the opening cysteine and the closing phenylalanine or tryptophan. D genes are given only for firm matches. Part of the rows lack a size; the others show once, few, many or a class for expanded clones.

v_gene	len	abundance	d_gene	j_gene	CDR3nt	CDR3aa
TRBV7-2	14	-	TRBD2	TRBJ2-7	TGTGCCAGCAGCTTAAAGCGGGGGTACGATGAGCAGTACTTC	CASSLKRGYDEQYF
TRBV27	18	-	TRBD2	TRBJ2-1	TGTGCCAGCAGCCGAGATATACCGGGACTAGCGGGCGCCTATGAGCAGTTCTTC	CASSRDIPGLAGAYEQFF
TRBV28	11	-	-	TRBJ2-7	TGTGCCAGCACTGAGAACTACGAGCAGTACTTC	CASTENYEQYF
TRBV30	14	-	TRBD2	TRBJ2-1	TGTGCCTGGAGTCTCAGCGGGGCATACAATGAGCAGTTCTTC	CAWSLSGAYNEQFF
TRBV13	15	-	TRBD1	TRBJ1-2	TGTGCCAGCAGCTCCGGGACAGCATCTAACTATGGCTACACCTTC	CASSSGTASNYGYTF
TRBV7-9	14	few	-	TRBJ2-6	TGTGCCAGCAGCCCTCTAGGAGGGGCCAACGTCCTGACTTTC	CASSPLGGANVLTF
TRBV19	14	-	-	TRBJ1-2	TGTGCCAGTACCAAGGGCCAGGGGATCTCTGGCTACACCTTC	CASTKGQGISGYTF
TRBV19	15	few	-	TRBJ2-3	TGTGCCAGTAGTATTAGCGGAGCTAGCACAGATACGCAGTATTTT	CASSISGASTDTQYF
TRBV6-1	15	-	-	TRBJ2-1	TGTGCCAGCAGTGAAGCCGTTGGGCTCTACAATGAGCAGTTCTTC	CASSEAVGLYNEQFF
TRBV28	13	-	-	TRBJ1-6	TGTGCCAGCAGATCCAATCGGGATTCACCCCTCCACTTT	CASRSNRDSPLHF
TRBV7-2	14	-	TRBD2	TRBJ2-3	TGTGCCAGCAGTACTAGCGGGAGCACAGATACGCAGTATTTT	CASSTSGSTDTQYF
TRBV6-1	13	-	-	TRBJ2-7	TGTGCCAGCGAAGCAGACAGCTCCTACGAGCAGTACTTC	CASEADSSYEQYF
TRBV7-9	13	-	-	TRBJ2-2	TGTGCCAGCAGCTTAAGTAGCACCGGGGAGCTGTTTTTT	CASSLSSTGELFF
TRBV6-1	13	-	-	TRBJ2-5	TGTGCCAGCGCGGGACAGTCGACGGGGACCCAGTACTTC	CASAGQSTGTQYF
TRBV2	10	-	-	TRBJ1-2	TGTGCCAGCAGGAGGGATGGCTACACCTTC	CASRRDGYTF
TRBV27	14	-	TRBD2	TRBJ2-1	TGTGCCAGCAGTATGAGGACTAGGGACAATGAGCAGTTCTTC	CASSMRTRDNEQFF
TRBV29-1	14	once	-	TRBJ2-7	TGCAGCGTTGACTTACAGTCAAGCTCCTACGAGCAGTACTTC	CSVDLQSSSYEQYF
TRBV5-1	12	-	-	TRBJ1-2	TGCGCCAGCAGCTCACCAGGGAAGGGCTACACCTTC	CASSSPGKGYTF
TRBV27	17	-	-	TRBJ1-2	TGTGCCAGCAGCCCACAGGTCTTGCACAGGGAAATACGGGGCTACACCTTC	CASSPQVLHREIRGYTF
TRBV27	16	-	TRBD2	TRBJ2-7	TGTGCCAGCAGTCCTCATGGGGGAGGGCCAACTGGCGAGCAGTACTTC	CASSPHGGGPTGEQYF